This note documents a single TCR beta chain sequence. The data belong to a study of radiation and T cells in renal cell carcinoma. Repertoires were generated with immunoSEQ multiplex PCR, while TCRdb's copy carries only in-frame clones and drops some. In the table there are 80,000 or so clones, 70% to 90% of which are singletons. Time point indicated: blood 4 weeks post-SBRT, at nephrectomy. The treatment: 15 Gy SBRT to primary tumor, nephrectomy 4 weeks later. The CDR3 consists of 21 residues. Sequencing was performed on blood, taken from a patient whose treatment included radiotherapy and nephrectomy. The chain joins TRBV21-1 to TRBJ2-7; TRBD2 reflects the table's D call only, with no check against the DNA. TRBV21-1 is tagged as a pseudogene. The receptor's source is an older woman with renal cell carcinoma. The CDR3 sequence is CASPKDVAGEVHHSFYYEQYF. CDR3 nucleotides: TGTGCCAGCCCTAAAGACGTAGCGGGGGAGGTACATCATTCTTTCTACTACGAGCAGTACTTC.